These T cell receptor beta chains were read from a single sample in a study. One entry per CDR3 protein results from TCRdb running MiXCR on the 5' RACE reads. Found here are some 8,700 distinct CDR3 sequences, 27% of them singletons; the top ten hold 3.5% to 6%. The specimen was naive CD4+ T cells sorted from a lymph node. The source of these receptors is a female donor with breast cancer. The CDR3 runs from the conserved cysteine through the conserved F or W. The D gene is left open where the match is weak. Clone sizes are given selectively: once, few, many, or a class where the clone is expanded.

v_gene: TRBV11-3; d_gene: TRBD2; j_gene: TRBJ2-5; abundance: NA; CDR3nt: TGTGCCAGCAGCCTGAGACTAGCGGGGTTCCAAGAGACCCAGTACTTC; CDR3aa: CASSLRLAGFQETQYF
v_gene: TRBV29-1; d_gene: NA; j_gene: TRBJ2-3; abundance: medium-sized; CDR3nt: TGCAGCGTTGACCGGGACTCCAGAGGGGCAGATACGCAGTATTTT; CDR3aa: CSVDRDSRGADTQYF
v_gene: TRBV7-3; d_gene: NA; j_gene: TRBJ2-3; abundance: many; CDR3nt: TGTGCCAGCAGCCCTACATTGGGGAGCACAGATACGCAGTATTTT; CDR3aa: CASSPTLGSTDTQYF
v_gene: TRBV6-5; d_gene: NA; j_gene: TRBJ1-1; abundance: NA; CDR3nt: TGTGTCAGCAGTTACTCCGGGGGAGTGAACACTGAAGCTTTCTTT; CDR3aa: CVSSYSGGVNTEAFF
v_gene: TRBV12-3/TRBV12-4; d_gene: NA; j_gene: TRBJ2-6; abundance: many; CDR3nt: TGTGCCAGCACCGTACAGGGTTCTGGGGCCAACGTCCTGACTTTC; CDR3aa: CASTVQGSGANVLTF
v_gene: TRBV29-1; d_gene: NA; j_gene: TRBJ2-7; abundance: NA; CDR3nt: TGCAGCGCATGGACAGTCCACGAGCAGTACTTC; CDR3aa: CSAWTVHEQYF
v_gene: TRBV5-1; d_gene: NA; j_gene: TRBJ2-1; abundance: NA; CDR3nt: TGCGCCAGCAGCTCTGGGGGGAAGGAGAATGAGCAGTTCTTC; CDR3aa: CASSSGGKENEQFF
v_gene: TRBV4-1; d_gene: NA; j_gene: TRBJ1-5; abundance: medium-sized; CDR3nt: TGCGCCAGCAGCCAAGGCTTGGGACTTGGCAATCAGCCCCAGCATTTT; CDR3aa: CASSQGLGLGNQPQHF
v_gene: TRBV12-3/TRBV12-4; d_gene: NA; j_gene: TRBJ1-6; abundance: NA; CDR3nt: TGTGCCAGCAGTGCAGGACCTGAGAATTCACCCCTCCACTTT; CDR3aa: CASSAGPENSPLHF
v_gene: TRBV10-3; d_gene: NA; j_gene: TRBJ1-2; abundance: NA; CDR3nt: TGTGCCATCAGTGAGGATCAGGGCGCTAACTATGGCTACACCTTC; CDR3aa: CAISEDQGANYGYTF
v_gene: TRBV7-6; d_gene: TRBD2; j_gene: TRBJ2-1; abundance: many; CDR3nt: TGTGCCAGCAGTACAGGACTAGCGGGAGAGACCTACAGTGAGCAGTTCTTC; CDR3aa: CASSTGLAGETYSEQFF
v_gene: TRBV20-1; d_gene: TRBD2; j_gene: TRBJ2-1; abundance: medium-sized; CDR3nt: TGCAGTGCTAGTATAGCGGGACGTGAGCAGTTCTTC; CDR3aa: CSASIAGREQFF
v_gene: TRBV29-1; d_gene: NA; j_gene: TRBJ2-4; abundance: many; CDR3nt: TGCAGCGTTGAGGTGGGGAAGCAGAATAAAAACATTCAGTACTTC; CDR3aa: CSVEVGKQNKNIQYF
v_gene: TRBV5-4; d_gene: TRBD2; j_gene: TRBJ2-1; abundance: many; CDR3nt: TGTGCCAGCAGCTTGCGTATCGGGACTAGCGGGTACAATGAGCAGTTCTTC; CDR3aa: CASSLRIGTSGYNEQFF
v_gene: TRBV20-1; d_gene: TRBD2; j_gene: TRBJ2-1; abundance: many; CDR3nt: TGCAGTGCTAGAGATACCCTTAGCGGGAAGGGCTCCTACAATGAGCAGTTCTTC; CDR3aa: CSARDTLSGKGSYNEQFF
v_gene: TRBV5-1; d_gene: TRBD2; j_gene: TRBJ2-1; abundance: NA; CDR3nt: TGCGCCAGCAGTCCGACTAGCGGTCCCTACAATGAGCAGTTCTTC; CDR3aa: CASSPTSGPYNEQFF
v_gene: TRBV5-1; d_gene: TRBD1; j_gene: TRBJ2-3; abundance: many; CDR3nt: TGCGCCAGCAGCAGCGGACAGGGTTCGGATACGCAGTATTTT; CDR3aa: CASSSGQGSDTQYF
v_gene: TRBV30; d_gene: TRBD1; j_gene: TRBJ1-1; abundance: NA; CDR3nt: TGTGCCTGGAGCGCTACGCCCAGGGGGAACACTGAAGTTTTCTTT; CDR3aa: CAWSATPRGNTEVFF
v_gene: TRBV7-3; d_gene: NA; j_gene: TRBJ1-1; abundance: medium-sized; CDR3nt: TGTGCCAGCATGACAGGCCCGAACACTGAAGCTTTCTTT; CDR3aa: CASMTGPNTEAFF
v_gene: TRBV7-3; d_gene: NA; j_gene: TRBJ1-1; abundance: medium-sized; CDR3nt: TGTGCCAGCAGCTTAAAGGGCAGGGGAAACACTGAAGCTTTCTTT; CDR3aa: CASSLKGRGNTEAFF
v_gene: TRBV12-3/TRBV12-4; d_gene: TRBD1; j_gene: TRBJ1-5; abundance: NA; CDR3nt: TGTGCCAGCAGTGGACAGGTTAATCAGCCCCAGCATTTT; CDR3aa: CASSGQVNQPQHF
v_gene: TRBV19; d_gene: TRBD1; j_gene: TRBJ1-5; abundance: many; CDR3nt: TGTGCCAGTAGCCCAACAGGGGTTCGGCCCCAGCATTTT; CDR3aa: CASSPTGVRPQHF
v_gene: TRBV4-2; d_gene: TRBD1; j_gene: TRBJ2-4; abundance: medium-sized; CDR3nt: TGTGCCAGCAGCCAAGCCCCGGACAGGGGTGACATTCAGTACTTC; CDR3aa: CASSQAPDRGDIQYF
v_gene: TRBV7-6; d_gene: TRBD2; j_gene: TRBJ2-1; abundance: NA; CDR3nt: TGTGCCAGCAGCGGGGGGACTAGCGGGCCCTACAATGAGCAGTTCTTC; CDR3aa: CASSGGTSGPYNEQFF
v_gene: TRBV5-1; d_gene: TRBD2; j_gene: TRBJ2-1; abundance: NA; CDR3nt: TGCGCCAGCAGCTTGTCCCGAGCGGGAGATACCTCCTCCTACAATGAGCAGTTCTTC; CDR3aa: CASSLSRAGDTSSYNEQFF
v_gene: TRBV20-1; d_gene: TRBD1; j_gene: TRBJ2-2; abundance: NA; CDR3nt: TGCAGTGCTGGACAGGAAACACCGCACACCGGGGAGCTGTTTTTT; CDR3aa: CSAGQETPHTGELFF
v_gene: TRBV4-2; d_gene: NA; j_gene: TRBJ1-1; abundance: many; CDR3nt: TGTGCCAGCAGCCAAGAGGGGAACACAATGAACACTGAAGCTTTCTTT; CDR3aa: CASSQEGNTMNTEAFF
v_gene: TRBV6-1; d_gene: NA; j_gene: TRBJ2-7; abundance: NA; CDR3nt: TGTGCCAGCAGTGAGGGCGGGATCCCCAGCGAGCAGTACTTC; CDR3aa: CASSEGGIPSEQYF
v_gene: TRBV30; d_gene: NA; j_gene: TRBJ2-7; abundance: many; CDR3nt: TGTGCCTGGAGTCCAAGGGTCATCTACTACGAGCAGTACTTC; CDR3aa: CAWSPRVIYYEQYF
v_gene: TRBV20-1; d_gene: TRBD2; j_gene: TRBJ2-7; abundance: medium-sized; CDR3nt: TGCAGTGCCCCTTGGGCTAGCGGGAAGTCCTACGAGCAGTACTTC; CDR3aa: CSAPWASGKSYEQYF
v_gene: TRBV20-1; d_gene: TRBD1; j_gene: TRBJ2-1; abundance: medium-sized; CDR3nt: TGCAGTGCTGCCGACAGGGGCAATGAGCAGTTCTTC; CDR3aa: CSAADRGNEQFF
v_gene: TRBV24-1; d_gene: NA; j_gene: TRBJ2-1; abundance: NA; CDR3nt: TGTGCCACCAGTGATCTCGGGTCTAAAAATGAGCAGTTCTTC; CDR3aa: CATSDLGSKNEQFF
v_gene: TRBV20-1; d_gene: NA; j_gene: TRBJ1-1; abundance: few; CDR3nt: TGCAGTGCTAGGATAGGGTTGGACACTGAAGCTTTCTTT; CDR3aa: CSARIGLDTEAFF
v_gene: TRBV7-6; d_gene: TRBD1; j_gene: TRBJ2-3; abundance: medium-sized; CDR3nt: TGTGCCAGCAGCTCGCGACAGGGGGCCCGCACAGATACGCAGTATTTT; CDR3aa: CASSSRQGARTDTQYF
v_gene: TRBV15; d_gene: NA; j_gene: TRBJ2-7; abundance: medium-sized; CDR3nt: TGTGCCACCAGCAGAAAGTCAGACGGAGCCTACGAGCAGTACTTC; CDR3aa: CATSRKSDGAYEQYF
v_gene: TRBV9; d_gene: NA; j_gene: TRBJ1-6; abundance: medium-sized; CDR3nt: TGTGCCAGCAGCGTAGGGGGAGGCGACGGGCGTTCACCCCTCCACTTT; CDR3aa: CASSVGGGDGRSPLHF
v_gene: TRBV7-8; d_gene: NA; j_gene: TRBJ1-6; abundance: NA; CDR3nt: TGTGCCAGCAGCTTAGACCGACAAATAGGATCACCCCTCCACTTT; CDR3aa: CASSLDRQIGSPLHF
v_gene: TRBV20-1; d_gene: NA; j_gene: TRBJ1-1; abundance: NA; CDR3nt: TGCAGTGCCTCGGACAGTCTGAACACTGAAGCTTTCTTT; CDR3aa: CSASDSLNTEAFF
v_gene: TRBV5-1; d_gene: NA; j_gene: TRBJ1-1; abundance: NA; CDR3nt: TGCGCCAGCAGCTTGGGGGACACTCCGGCTGAAGCTTTCTTT; CDR3aa: CASSLGDTPAEAFF
v_gene: TRBV5-1; d_gene: NA; j_gene: TRBJ2-5; abundance: few; CDR3nt: TGCGCCAGCAGCTCTGCGGGGGCGGGAGAGACCCAGCACTTC; CDR3aa: CASSSAGAGETQHF
v_gene: TRBV27; d_gene: NA; j_gene: TRBJ2-2; abundance: NA; CDR3nt: TGTGCCAGCAGTTTTGGTGGAGCCGGGGAGCTGTTTTTT; CDR3aa: CASSFGGAGELFF
v_gene: TRBV5-1; d_gene: NA; j_gene: TRBJ1-5; abundance: large; CDR3nt: TGCGCCAGCAGCTTTACGGGGCAAGGGCAGCCCCAGCATTTT; CDR3aa: CASSFTGQGQPQHF
v_gene: TRBV11-2; d_gene: TRBD1; j_gene: TRBJ2-7; abundance: medium-sized; CDR3nt: TGTGCCAGCAGCTCTATTAACCGGGACAGAAGGTCCCCCTACGAGCAGTACTTC; CDR3aa: CASSSINRDRRSPYEQYF
v_gene: TRBV27; d_gene: NA; j_gene: TRBJ2-7; abundance: medium-sized; CDR3nt: TGTGCCAGCAGTTTATCGTTAGCCAGGGCCCCCTACGAGCAGTACTTC; CDR3aa: CASSLSLARAPYEQYF
v_gene: TRBV20-1; d_gene: NA; j_gene: TRBJ2-7; abundance: few; CDR3nt: TGCAGTGCTAGTAGCAGCCGGGCCATGTGCCCCTACGAGCAGTACTTC; CDR3aa: CSASSSRAMCPYEQYF